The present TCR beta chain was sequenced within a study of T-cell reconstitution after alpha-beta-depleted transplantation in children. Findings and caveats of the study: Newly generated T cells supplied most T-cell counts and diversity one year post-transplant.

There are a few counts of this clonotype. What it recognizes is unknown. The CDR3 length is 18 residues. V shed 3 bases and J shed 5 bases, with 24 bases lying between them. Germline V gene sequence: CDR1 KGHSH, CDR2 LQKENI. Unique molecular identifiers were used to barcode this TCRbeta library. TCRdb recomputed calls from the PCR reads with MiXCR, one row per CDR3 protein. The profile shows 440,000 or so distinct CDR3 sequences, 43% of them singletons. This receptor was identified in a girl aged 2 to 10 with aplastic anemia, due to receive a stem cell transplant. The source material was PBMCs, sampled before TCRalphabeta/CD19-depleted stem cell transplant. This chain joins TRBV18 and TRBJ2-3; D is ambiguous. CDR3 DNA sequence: TGTGCCAGCTCACCCCCTGTAGGAAGTACGCCTAGGAAAGATACGCAGTATTTT. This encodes CASSPPVGSTPRKDTQYF.